This TCR beta chain was captured by sequencing in a study of T cell repertoires in aging, cancer and after chemotherapy. Study in general: Clear clonal overlap appeared across healthy donor samples taken over several months to years. Study-wide findings and caveats: These repertoire data do not allow conclusions about immunological memory after chemotherapy.

TCR beta rearrangements were amplified from peripheral blood genomic DNA. Rearranged V-D-J TRB sequences were amplified with a mixed TRB-A/B primer pool. TCRdb fed the multiplex PCR reads into MiXCR, producing one record per CDR3 protein. The data contain some 9,300 distinct CDR3 sequences, 30% to 40% of them singletons. This clonotype has only a few counts. The antigen is undetermined. The sample consisted of blood. This TCR was recovered from a human donor in good health.

CDR3 DNA sequence: TGTGCCAGCAGTTACGGGGCCAGGGGATACGAGCAGTACTTC. Encoded protein: CASSYGARGYEQYF. This chain uses TRBV27 with TRBJ2-7; the D gene is possibly TRBD1 (6 bases). Trimming removed 4 bases at V and 4 bases at J, with 14 bases between. CDR1 MNHEY and CDR2 SMNVEV come from the germline V gene (reference sequence). The CDR3 has 14 amino acids.